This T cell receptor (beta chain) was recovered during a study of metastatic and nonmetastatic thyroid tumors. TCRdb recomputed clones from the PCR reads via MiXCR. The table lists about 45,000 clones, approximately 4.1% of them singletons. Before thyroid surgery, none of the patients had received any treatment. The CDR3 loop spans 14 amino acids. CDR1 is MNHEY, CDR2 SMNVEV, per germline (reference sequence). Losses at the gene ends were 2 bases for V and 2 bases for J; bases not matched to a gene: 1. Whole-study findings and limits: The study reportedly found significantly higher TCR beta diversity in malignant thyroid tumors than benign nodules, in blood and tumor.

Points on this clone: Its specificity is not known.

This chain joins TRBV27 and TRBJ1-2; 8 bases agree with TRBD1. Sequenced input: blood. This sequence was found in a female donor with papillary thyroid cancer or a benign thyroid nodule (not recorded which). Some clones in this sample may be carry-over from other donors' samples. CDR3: CASSLNRGNYGYTF. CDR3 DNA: TGTGCCAGCAGTTTAAACAGGGGGAACTATGGCTACACCTTC.